These 22 T cell receptor beta chains were sequenced from one sample in a study of T-cell reconstitution after alpha-beta-depleted transplantation in children. Construction of the TCRbeta library involved unique molecular identifiers. One entry per CDR3 protein, called by TCRdb with MiXCR from the PCR reads. The sample consists of 15,000 to 20,000 distinct CDR3 sequences, roughly an eighth of them appearing once. This sample comprised PBMCs, mostly from graft donor cells, obtained 180 days after TCRalphabeta/CD19-depleted stem cell transplant. The receptors here all came from a boy in the first two years of life who had a stem cell transplant for Wiskott-Aldrich syndrome, so the T cells may come from the graft donor.

This clonotype was recorded at least ten times. The rearrangement joins TRBV27 to TRBJ1-6, with D unresolved. The germline V gene has CDR1 MNHEY and CDR2 SMNVEV (reference sequence). The germline V and J ends were trimmed by 3 bases and 9 bases, with 6 bases remaining between them. The CDR3 has 12 residues. Written as DNA, the CDR3 is TGTGCCAGCAGTTTCAACGGTTCACCCCTCCACTTT. Its protein is CASSFNGSPLHF.

CDR3 in amino acids: CASSQDSGLAGGSYEQYF. CDR3 nucleotides: TGTGCCAGCAGCCAAGATTCGGGACTAGCGGGGGGCTCCTACGAGCAGTACTTC. The V call is TRBV4-2, the J call TRBJ2-7; 15 bases line up with TRBD2. Germline CDR1 reads LGHNA; CDR2 reads YNFKEQ. The V gene end was trimmed by 0 bases and the J gene end by 0 bases; junction bases not matched to a gene: 3. The CDR3 covers 18 residues.

This clonotype has only a few counts. The genes are TRBV30 and TRBJ1-5; D is unclear. V was cut by 2 bases and J by 4 bases, with 9 bases left in between. This CDR3 has 13 residues. Per germline, CDR1 GTSNPN and CDR2 SVGIG (reference sequence). The CDR3, as DNA: TGTGCCTGGAGTCCGACCGCGAATCAGCCCCAGCATTTT. Amino acid sequence: CAWSPTANQPQHF. Looking up the rest from reference TRBV30 and TRBJ1-5 gives the full variable domain: SQTIHQWPATLVQPVGSPLSLECTVEGTSNPNLYWYRQAAGRGLQLLFYSVGIGQISSEVPQNLSASRPQDRQFILSSKKLLLSDSGFYLCAWSPTANQPQHFGDGTRLSIL.

Many counts were recorded for this clonotype. The chain uses TRBV27 and TRBJ2-1; D unresolved. The germline gives CDR1 MNHEY, CDR2 SMNVEV (reference sequence). Trimming removed 2 bases at V and 4 bases at J, with 9 bases between. The CDR3 covers 14 residues. The CDR3 region has the DNA TGTGCCAGCAGTTTAGGCAGAGATTACAATGAGCAGTTCTTC. Its protein product is CASSLGRDYNEQFF.

Note on this clonotype: A junction end diverges from the germline sequence, so it may reflect a read error. The CDR3 sequence: CASGLRVTNTGELFF. The CDR3 bases are TGTGCCAGCGGCTTAAGGGTAACGAACACCGGGGAGCTGTTTTTT. The rearrangement joins TRBV7-2 to TRBJ2-2; no clear D. The germline V gene has CDR1 SGHTA and CDR2 FQGNSA. The CDR3 length is 15 residues.

With regard to this clonotype: Possible read error: a much larger clone is one base away. V is TRBV20-1 and J is TRBJ2-3; tentatively, D is TRBD1 or TRBD2 (5 bases each). The V end was cut by 6 bases, the J end by 8 bases, with 21 bases between. CDR1 and CDR2 (germline): DFQATT, SNEGSKA (reference sequence). CDR3 length equals 14 residues. The CDR3 reads CSAPAASGPGTQYF. DNA for the CDR3: TGCAGTGCCCCAGCGGCCTCGGGGCCAGGTACGCAGTATTTT.

This clonotype occurred many times. The chain uses TRBV28 and TRBJ1-1; perhaps TRBD1 as D (5 bases). The CDR3 is made up of 14 amino acids. Germline assignment: CDR1 MDHEN and CDR2 SYDVKM. The V gene lost 3 bases and the J gene lost 8 bases, with 16 bases spanning the gap. The CDR3 nucleotides read TGTGCCAGCAGTTTTGGGGGTCCAATAATCGAAGCTTTCTTT. It specifies CASSFGGPIIEAFF.

This clonotype was seen a few times. V is TRBV10-3 and J is TRBJ2-1; 11 bases are a match to TRBD2. Germline loops: CDR1 ENHRY, CDR2 SYGVKD. J lost 3 bases, V lost 6 bases, and 4 bases had no gene match. The CDR3 spans 15 residues. The CDR3 spells CAIRELAGVYNEQFF. Written as DNA, the CDR3 is TGTGCCATCAGAGAACTAGCGGGAGTCTACAATGAGCAGTTCTTC.

This clonotype was observed a handful of times. This chain connects TRBV27 to TRBJ2-7; TRBD2 aligns across 8 bases. Germline V lookup: CDR1 MNHEY, CDR2 SMNVEV (reference sequence). The CDR3 covers 15 residues. V lost 3 bases to trimming and J lost 0 bases; unmatched junction nucleotides: 4. CDR3 sequence (DNA): TGTGCCAGCAGTTTTAGCGGGGCCAGCTCCTACGAGCAGTACTTC. Amino acid sequence: CASSFSGASSYEQYF.

This clonotype was seen only a few times. The V and J genes are TRBV9 and TRBJ2-1, with a possible D match to TRBD2 (5 bases). The CDR3 covers 19 residues. Germline CDR1 reads SGDLS; CDR2 reads YYNGEE. The ends were cut back, 0 bases at V and 0 bases at J, with 19 bases in the middle. As DNA, the CDR3 is TGTGCCAGCAGCGTAGATAGACTATCTGCTTTGCGCTCCTACAATGAGCAGTTCTTC. Translated: CASSVDRLSALRSYNEQFF.

As to this clonotype: A much larger clone lies a single base off, so this may be a read error. V and J are TRBV20-1 and TRBJ2-1; no definite D call. V was shortened by 3 bases and J by 5 bases, with 8 bases between the two germline ends. The CDR3 has 12 amino acids. Germline-derived CDR1 and CDR2 are DFQATT and SNEGSKA (reference sequence). This CDR3 is CSASSWHNEQFF. As DNA, the CDR3 is TGCAGTGCTAGTTCCTGGCACAATGAGCAGTTCTTC.

The sample holds many counts of this clonotype. This sequence joins TRBV3-1 and TRBJ2-3, with D unclear. The length of the CDR3 is 15 residues. The germline V gene encodes CDR1 LGHDT and CDR2 YNNKEL (reference sequence). V dropped 5 bases and J dropped 4 bases, with 16 bases sitting between them. The CDR3 protein is CASSYKIRRPDTQYF. The CDR3 bases are TGTGCCAGCAGCTACAAGATAAGAAGGCCAGATACGCAGTATTTT.

J is TRBJ2-1 and V is TRBV7-9; 10 positions match TRBD1. CDR1 and CDR2 from the germline V gene are SEHNR and FQNEAQ (reference sequence). The length of the CDR3 is 16 residues. V was pared by 5 bases and J by 7 bases, with 11 bases of the junction left unmatched. Written as DNA, the CDR3 is TGTGCCAGCAGCCTAAGGGACAGGGGAAACTTAAATGAGCAGTTCTTC. Its translation: CASSLRDRGNLNEQFF.

This clonotype has only a few counts. The rearrangement links TRBV10-2 to TRBJ2-7, with D perhaps matching TRBD1 (5 bases). Germline values: CDR1 WSHSY, CDR2 SAAADI. V lost 5 bases, J lost 3 bases, and 11 bases lay in between. There are 13 residues in the CDR3. Here the CDR3 reads CASSRQRLYEQYF. For the CDR3, the DNA is TGCGCCAGCAGTCGACAGAGACTCTACGAGCAGTACTTC.

In its sample, this clonotype was seen a few times. The rearrangement uses TRBV11-1 and TRBJ2-2; 9 bases line up with TRBD1. Germline trimming cut 5 bases from V and 0 bases from J; bases unmatched to any gene: 4. The germline V gene encodes CDR1 SGHAT and CDR2 FQDESV (reference sequence). This CDR3 is built from 16 residues. Here the CDR3 DNA reads TGTGCCAGCAGCACCGGGACAGGGACGAACACCGGGGAGCTGTTTTTT. Translation: CASSTGTGTNTGELFF.

This clonotype was observed many times. V usage is TRBV21-1 and J usage is TRBJ2-5. TRBV21-1 is noted as a pseudogene. CDR3 size: 13 residues. The CDR3 loop is CASSKGVPETQYF. The CDR3 DNA reads as TGTGCCAGCAGCAAAGGGGTACCGGAGACCCAGTACTTC.

This clonotype occurred many times. This chain uses TRBV12-3 or TRBV12-4 with TRBJ1-6; 10 bases fit TRBD1. Unmatched junction bases numbered 10, after V lost 6 bases and J lost 8 bases. The CDR3 has 16 amino acids. This chain's CDR3 is CASSLDRGLVYSPLHF. For the CDR3, the DNA is TGTGCCAGCAGCTTGGACAGGGGGTTAGTCTATTCACCCCTCCACTTT.

This clonotype was seen more than once but under ten times. V is TRBV12-3 or TRBV12-4 and J is TRBJ1-5; D not resolved. V lost 1 base and J 0 bases, leaving 10 bases between the germline ends. This CDR3 has 16 amino acids. Here the CDR3 reads CASSLGARYSNQPQHF. CDR3 nucleotides: TGTGCCAGCAGTTTAGGGGCTCGGTATAGCAATCAGCCCCAGCATTTT.

A few counts support this clonotype. The V gene is TRBV2, the J gene TRBJ1-1, with D hard to call. Trimming stripped 8 bases from V and 0 bases from J, with 7 bases between. The length of the CDR3 is 12 residues. The germline CDR1 and CDR2 sequences are SNHLY and FYNNEI. The CDR3 loop is CASGQMNTEAFF. The CDR3 nucleotides read TGTGCCAGCGGCCAGATGAACACTGAAGCTTTCTTT.

This chain connects TRBV10-3 to TRBJ1-3; D gene ambiguous. The CDR3 has 15 residues. V lost 2 bases, J lost 0 bases, and 8 bases lay in between. Germline CDR1 reads ENHRY; CDR2 reads SYGVKD. The CDR3 spells CAISEPVLSGNTIYF. The DNA of the CDR3 is TGTGCCATCAGTGAGCCGGTACTCTCTGGAAACACCATATATTTT.

By proportion, this clonotype is medium-sized (0.01 to 0.1%). The V and J genes are TRBV5-1 and TRBJ2-6; D unresolved. Trimming took off 1 base at V and 0 bases at J, with 14 bases between the two ends. Germline V gene sequence: CDR1 SGHRS, CDR2 YFSETQ. This CDR3 comprises 18 residues. In nucleotides, the CDR3 is TGCGCCAGCAGCTTGACGGTAGGGTTAGGCTCTGGGGCCAACGTCCTGACTTTC. It yields the protein CASSLTVGLGSGANVLTF.

By frequency in the sample, this clonotype is medium-sized. CDR3: CAISEEDQAGGNEQFF. CDR3 in DNA: TGTGCCATCAGTGAAGAGGACCAAGCCGGGGGGAATGAGCAGTTCTTC. The chain uses TRBV10-3 and TRBJ2-1; 7 bases are shared with TRBD2. Germline values: CDR1 ENHRY, CDR2 SYGVKD. CDR3 length: 16 amino acids. The J segment lost 7 bases and the V segment lost 3 bases, leaving 12 bases of the junction unmatched.